The sample holds a few counts of the clone carrying this TCR beta chain. This sample was taken from a study of spatial heterogeneity in lung cancer. A unique molecular identifier was carried by every single TCR cDNA molecule. TCRdb used MiXCR to reprocess the 5' RACE reads, holding one entry per CDR3 protein. The sample includes over 10,000 distinct CDR3 sequences, approximately 15% seen only once; the top ten take 35% to 40%. Per the germline V gene, CDR1 is KGHDR and CDR2 is SFDVKD. The junction had 7 bases not matched to a gene; V was cut back by 7 bases and J by 4 bases. The CDR3 contains 14 residues. Time point noted: sample taken at primary tumor resection. Whole RNA came from tumor, nontumor lung or frozen PBMC and was sequenced without being sorted.

This chain joins TRBV24-1 and TRBJ2-3; TRBD2 aligns across 7 bases. Sample: PBMCs, taken at surgery. The TCR originated in a male donor with early-stage non-small cell lung cancer. CDR3 protein: CATSHWAGADTQYF. Here the CDR3 DNA reads TGTGCCACCAGCCACTGGGCGGGGGCAGATACGCAGTATTTT.